This T cell receptor beta chain was identified during a study of graft-versus-host responses after intestinal transplantation. Study-level information: Anti-thymocyte globulin was used for induction in all recipients, who then took tacrolimus and steroids for about three years. Findings of the study overall: Individuals who had graft-donor T cell macrochimerism had allografts that showed high graft-versus-host to host-versus-graft clonal ratios. Early after transplant, HvG declines were associated with peak levels of circulating GvH clones.

Turning to this clone: Its cognate antigen is unknown.

The germline CDR1 and CDR2 sequences are MGHDK and SYGVNS. CDR3 length: 13 amino acids. V was shortened by 4 bases and J by 5 bases, with 11 bases between the two germline ends. The method was immunoSEQ multiplex PCR; TCRdb's version includes in-frame clones alone and lacks a portion of them. The profile shows about 97,000 clones, around 90% of them singletons. This TCR derives from a human patient who received an intestinal transplant, so some T cells may come from the graft donor. The chain links TRBV25-1 to TRBJ2-5; D is perhaps TRBD2 (7 bases). The material was PBMCs, obtained 450 to 480 days after intestinal transplant. The CDR3 is CASSVAGAETQYF. The CDR3 nucleotides are TGTGCCAGCAGTGTGGCGGGGGCGGAGACCCAGTACTTC.